This record looks at one TCR beta chain sequence and its context. Its antigen is not known. CDR1 is MDHEN, CDR2 SYDVKM, per germline. The CDR3 extends over 15 amino acids. V was clipped by 4 bases and J by 4 bases; unmatched bases: 7. Only in-frame clones appear in the TCRdb table, and some are missing; sequencing was by immunoSEQ multiplex PCR. The table includes approximately 67,000 clones, more than 90% detected once. The data were obtained in a study of Tregs in tolerant kidney transplant recipients. About the study: Related graft donors supplied nonmyeloablative bone marrow transplants, and mixed chimerism was transient.

Study results and limitations: For some patients, primers changed over time, blocking nucleotide-level comparison.

This sequence joins TRBV28 and TRBJ2-7; 10 bases agree with TRBD1. This sample comprised CD8+ T cells from blood, obtained before the transplant. This clonotype was sampled from a human donor who received a combined kidney and bone marrow transplant. The CDR3 is CASSWDRGVVYEQYF. The CDR3 region has the DNA TGTGCCAGCAGTTGGGACAGGGGCGTTGTTTACGAGCAGTACTTC.